The source of this TCR beta chain is a study of early T cells in non-severe SARS-CoV-2 infection. TCRdb reprocessed the 5' RACE reads with MiXCR, giving one entry per CDR3 protein. Here the sample spans 80,000 or so distinct CDR3 sequences, about an eighth being singletons. The CDR3 sequence is 14 residues long. Germline V gives CDR1 SQVTM, CDR2 ANQGSEA. V shed 6 bases, J shed 6 bases, and the junction held 11 bases outside the gene matches. This sequence joins TRBV29-1 and TRBJ2-7, with 10 positions matching TRBD1. This receptor was identified in an adult who was a healthcare worker with PCR-confirmed SARS-CoV-2 infection or an uninfected control (not recorded which). Sequencing input: whole blood. The CDR3 sequence is CSVESGTGEGEQYF. In nucleotides, the CDR3 is TGCAGCGTGGAAAGCGGGACAGGGGAAGGCGAGCAGTACTTC.